The rows below give T cell receptor beta chains drawn from one sample of a study of blood T cells in healthy people across ages. TCRdb used MiXCR to reprocess the 5' RACE reads, holding one entry per CDR3 protein. The sample has some 800,000 distinct CDR3 sequences; approximately 25% are singletons. Separately, the same data were catalogued under a study of T cells of mothers and their children.

The sequenced sample was blood. The receptors here all came from a boy younger than 18 in good health. Both conserved end residues are part of each CDR3. The D gene is left open where the match is weak. Expanded clones get a size class; other rows say once, few or many, or leave the size out.

d_call: NA; v_call: TRBV29-1; clone_size: few; j_call: TRBJ2-7; cdr3_length: 13; cdr3_nt: TGCAGCGTTGAAGAGGACAACTCCTACGAGCAGTACTTC; cdr3_aa: CSVEEDNSYEQYF
d_call: NA; v_call: TRBV7-9; clone_size: few; j_call: TRBJ2-5; cdr3_length: 14; cdr3_nt: TGTGCCAGCAGCGCCCGGGACTACCAAGAGACCCAGTACTTC; cdr3_aa: CASSARDYQETQYF
d_call: NA; v_call: TRBV14; clone_size: few; j_call: TRBJ2-7; cdr3_length: 14; cdr3_nt: TGTGCCAGCAGCCAACGGCAATTAGCTATTGGGCAGTACTTC; cdr3_aa: CASSQRQLAIGQYF
d_call: NA; v_call: TRBV27; clone_size: few; j_call: TRBJ2-3; cdr3_length: 14; cdr3_nt: TGTGCCAGCAGTTTAGAGACCTCGGCAGATACGCAGTATTTT; cdr3_aa: CASSLETSADTQYF
d_call: TRBD2; v_call: TRBV12-3/TRBV12-4; clone_size: NA; j_call: TRBJ2-2; cdr3_length: 15; cdr3_nt: TGTGCCAGCAGTTTAGTACTAGCGGAAACCGGGGAGCTGTTTTTT; cdr3_aa: CASSLVLAETGELFF
d_call: NA; v_call: TRBV4-2; clone_size: NA; j_call: TRBJ2-3; cdr3_length: 14; cdr3_nt: TGTGCCAGCAGCCAAGATCTCCGCACAGATACGCAGTATTTT; cdr3_aa: CASSQDLRTDTQYF
d_call: NA; v_call: TRBV20-1; clone_size: few; j_call: TRBJ2-5; cdr3_length: 14; cdr3_nt: TGCAGTGCTAGAGATAGATTGGGGGGAGAGACCCAGTACTTC; cdr3_aa: CSARDRLGGETQYF
d_call: TRBD1; v_call: TRBV5-1; clone_size: few; j_call: TRBJ2-7; cdr3_length: 14; cdr3_nt: TGCGCCAGCAGCCCGTGGACAGGGAGCTACGGGCAGTACTTC; cdr3_aa: CASSPWTGSYGQYF
d_call: TRBD2; v_call: TRBV20-1; clone_size: NA; j_call: TRBJ2-3; cdr3_length: 17; cdr3_nt: TGCAGTGCTAGAGGGCTAGGACTAGCGGGGCCATCAAATACGCAGTATTTT; cdr3_aa: CSARGLGLAGPSNTQYF
d_call: NA; v_call: TRBV20-1; clone_size: NA; j_call: TRBJ2-5; cdr3_length: 14; cdr3_nt: TGCAGTGCTAGAGGGGCCCCACAACAAGAGACCCAGTACTTC; cdr3_aa: CSARGAPQQETQYF
d_call: NA; v_call: TRBV6-2/TRBV6-3; clone_size: NA; j_call: TRBJ1-2; cdr3_length: 14; cdr3_nt: TGTGCCAGCAGTTACAGGGGGTTCAACTATGGCTACACCTTC; cdr3_aa: CASSYRGFNYGYTF
d_call: NA; v_call: TRBV6-1; clone_size: NA; j_call: TRBJ2-7; cdr3_length: 13; cdr3_nt: TGTGCCAGCAGTGACAGGATGGACTACGAGCAGTACTTC; cdr3_aa: CASSDRMDYEQYF
d_call: NA; v_call: TRBV4-1; clone_size: few; j_call: TRBJ2-7; cdr3_length: 13; cdr3_nt: TGCGCCAGCAGCCCACAGCGAGACTACGAGCAGTACTTC; cdr3_aa: CASSPQRDYEQYF
d_call: NA; v_call: TRBV6-6; clone_size: few; j_call: TRBJ1-2; cdr3_length: 14; cdr3_nt: TGTGCCAGCAGTTACTTAGACGAATCTTATGGCTACACCTTC; cdr3_aa: CASSYLDESYGYTF
d_call: NA; v_call: TRBV4-3; clone_size: many; j_call: TRBJ2-7; cdr3_length: 15; cdr3_nt: TGCGCCAGCAGCCAAGATGGGGGCGGCTCCTACGAGCAGTACTTC; cdr3_aa: CASSQDGGGSYEQYF